What follows is one T cell receptor (beta chain) and its context. These data originate in a study of blood T cell repertoires in COVID-19. Method: immunoSEQ multiplex PCR; TCRdb's copy keeps in-frame clones and lacks some. Of about 200,000 clones listed, around 90% are singletons. CDR1 PRHDT and CDR2 FYEKMQ come from the germline V gene (reference sequence). This CDR3 is 12 amino acids long. Unmatched junction bases numbered 5, after V lost 6 bases and J lost 6 bases. The source is a woman younger than 35 who had recovered from COVID-19. This sequence joins TRBV13 and TRBJ2-7, with 7 positions matching TRBD1. The sequencing input was PBMCs or T cells enriched from blood (not recorded which). The CDR3 coding sequence is TGTGCCAGCAGGGAAGCAGGGGGCGAGCAGTACTTC. Protein product: CASREAGGEQYF.